The T cell receptor beta chain under discussion was sequenced for a study of PD-1 blockade in classical Hodgkin lymphoma. CDR3 length: 14 amino acids. Trimming removed 4 bases at V and 0 bases at J, with 9 bases between. The germline gives CDR1 SQVTM, CDR2 ANQGSEA. The table came from immunoSEQ multiplex PCR; TCRdb's copy has only in-frame clones and leaves some out. The sample lists about 60,000 clones; approximately 94% were seen once. A remark on this clone: Its antigen is currently unknown.

Time point: cycle 4 day 1 (C4D1), after more than 5 weeks of nivolumab. Relapses following autologous stem cell transplantation were seen in all patients, with brentuximab vedotin exposure varying. Study-wide findings and caveats: Baseline TCR diversity was reportedly lower in newly diagnosed patients than in healthy donors. It was reported as lower still in relapsed/refractory patients. The origin of the repertoire differences remains undefined, with disease activity or prior therapy as possible causes. Individuals initiating nivolumab under 1 year after ASCT were excluded. Compared with baseline, CD4+ but not CD8+ TCR diversity had risen significantly by C4D1.

This receptor was taken from a human donor with classical Hodgkin lymphoma. This sample comprised peripheral blood mononuclear cells (PBMCs), obtained before the fourth cycle of nivolumab. V is TRBV29-1 and J is TRBJ2-2; D is undetermined. CDR3 in amino acids: CSVVNNANTGELFF. CDR3 DNA: TGCAGCGTTGTGAACAACGCGAACACCGGGGAGCTGTTTTTT.